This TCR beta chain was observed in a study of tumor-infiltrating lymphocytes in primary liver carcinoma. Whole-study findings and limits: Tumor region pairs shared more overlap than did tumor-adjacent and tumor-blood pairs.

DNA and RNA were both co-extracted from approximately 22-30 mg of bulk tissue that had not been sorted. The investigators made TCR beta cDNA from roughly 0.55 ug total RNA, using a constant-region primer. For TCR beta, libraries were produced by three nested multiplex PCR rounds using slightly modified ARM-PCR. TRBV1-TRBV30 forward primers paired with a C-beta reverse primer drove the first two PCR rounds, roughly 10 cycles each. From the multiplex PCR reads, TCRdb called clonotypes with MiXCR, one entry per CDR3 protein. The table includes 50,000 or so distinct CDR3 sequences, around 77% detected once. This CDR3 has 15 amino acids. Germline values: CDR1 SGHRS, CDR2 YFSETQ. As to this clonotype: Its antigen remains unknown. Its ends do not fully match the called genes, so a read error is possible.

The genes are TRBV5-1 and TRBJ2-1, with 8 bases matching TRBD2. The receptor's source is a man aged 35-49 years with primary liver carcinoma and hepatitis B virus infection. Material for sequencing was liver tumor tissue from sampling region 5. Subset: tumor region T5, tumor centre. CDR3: CASMAGGAAYNGQFF. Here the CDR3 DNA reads TGCGCCAGCATGGCGGGGGGCGCCGCCTACAATGGGCAGTTCTTT.